Following are 30 T cell receptor beta chains from one sample sequenced in a study of human T cells and chemical hapten exposure. The study extracted total RNA from unfractionated whole blood. One entry per CDR3 protein, called by TCRdb with MiXCR from the 5' RACE reads. Of tens of thousands of distinct CDR3 sequences listed, roughly 8.4% are singletons. These receptors were obtained from a male donor in good health.

The J gene is TRBJ2-1, the V gene TRBV2; no reliable D call. CDR1 is SNHLY, CDR2 FYNNEI, per germline. Trimming took off 4 bases at V and 6 bases at J, with 13 bases between the two ends. The CDR3 runs 14 residues. CDR3 sequence: CASSGAPKRNEQFF. The DNA for the CDR3 is TGTGCCAGCAGTGGCGCCCCGAAACGCAATGAGCAGTTCTTC.

This clonotype was observed at least ten times. The rearrangement joins TRBV14 to TRBJ2-1; possibly TRBD2 for D (5 bases). The CDR3 sequence is 16 residues long. The V gene's germline CDR1 is SGHDN and CDR2 FVKESK. The V gene lost 0 bases and the J gene lost 6 bases, with 15 bases spanning the gap. The CDR3 loop is CASSQDLQSLANEQFF. The CDR3 bases are TGTGCCAGCAGCCAAGATCTTCAATCCCTAGCCAATGAGCAGTTCTTC.

The sample holds many counts of this clonotype. This chain joins TRBV29-1 and TRBJ2-1; possibly TRBD1 for D (5 bases). The germline V gene has CDR1 SQVTM and CDR2 ANQGSEA. V dropped 6 bases and J dropped 4 bases, with 13 bases sitting between them. This CDR3 region has 13 residues. The CDR3 loop reads CSVNQGIYNEQFF. The CDR3 DNA reads TGCAGCGTGAACCAGGGTATTTACAATGAGCAGTTCTTC.

A few counts support this clonotype. The V and J genes are TRBV12-3 or TRBV12-4 and TRBJ1-6; D remains ambiguous. The CDR3 has 15 residues. V was cut by 4 bases and J by 7 bases, with 14 bases left in between. This CDR3 reads CASSSHRAVNSPLHF. In nucleotides, the CDR3 is TGTGCCAGCAGTTCCCACCGGGCGGTGAATTCACCCCTCCACTTT.

This clonotype was recorded many times. The chain joins TRBV29-1 to TRBJ2-7; TRBD2 is a possible D gene (5 bases). Between the trimmed V and J ends, which lost 7 bases and 5 bases, there was a span of 12 bases. CDR3 size: 11 residues. Germline CDR1 SQVTM, CDR2 ANQGSEA. The DNA of the CDR3 is TGCAGCGCAAGGGAGTGGCACGAGCAGTACTTC. Its protein product is CSAREWHEQYF.

This clonotype was counted at least ten times. The chain uses TRBV7-9 and TRBJ2-3; 11 bases fit TRBD2. Germline-derived CDR1 and CDR2 are SEHNR and FQNEAQ (reference sequence). Trimming at V came to 5 bases and at J to 3 bases, leaving 4 bases not matched to a gene. The CDR3 runs to 15 residues. The CDR3 here is CASSVTSGVTDTQYF. The DNA of the CDR3 is TGTGCCAGCAGCGTGACTAGCGGGGTGACAGATACGCAGTATTTT.

This clonotype was recorded a few times. This chain joins TRBV7-9 and TRBJ2-7, with 8 positions matching TRBD1. Trimming removed 5 bases from V and 0 bases from J; junction bases left unmatched: 9. The germline V gene encodes CDR1 SEHNR and CDR2 FQNEAQ (reference sequence). This CDR3 is 16 amino acids long. In nucleotides, the CDR3 is TGTGCCAGCAGCCCGGGGACAGGTCCCAGCTCCTACGAGCAGTACTTC. Protein: CASSPGTGPSSYEQYF. The full variable domain, its missing parts supplied by reference TRBV7-9 and TRBJ2-7, is DTGVSQNPRHKITKRGQNVTFRCDPISEHNRLYWYRQTLGQGPEFLTYFQNEAQLEKSRLLSDRFSAERPKGSFSTLEIQRTEQGDSAMYLCASSPGTGPSSYEQYFGPGTRLTVT.

The chain carries TRBV6-5 and TRBJ1-1; TRBD1 is a possible D gene (6 bases). This CDR3 spans 13 amino acids. The V end was cut by 4 bases, the J end by 6 bases, with 12 bases between. Looked up from germline, CDR1 is MNHEY and CDR2 is SVGAGI. CDR3 nucleotide sequence: TGTGCCAGCAGTTTACAGGGTAGAGCTGAAGCTTTCTTT. This codes for CASSLQGRAEAFF.

The chain is built from TRBV20-1 and TRBJ2-7, with 12 bases aligning to TRBD2. The V and J ends lost 3 bases and 7 bases, in that order; junction bases with no gene match: 10. The length of the CDR3 is 15 residues. CDR1 is DFQATT and CDR2 is SNEGSKA in the germline V gene (reference sequence). For the CDR3, the DNA is TGCAGTGCTAGTCCGGGACTAGCGGGTTTAGGGGAGCAGTACTTC. This encodes CSASPGLAGLGEQYF.

Many counts were recorded for this clonotype. CDR3 sequence reads: CAWSGQFSGANVLTF. In DNA form, the CDR3 reads TGTGCCTGGAGTGGGCAATTCTCTGGGGCCAACGTCCTGACTTTC. The chain links TRBV30 to TRBJ2-6, with D hard to call. V lost 1 base and J 0 bases, leaving 7 bases between the germline ends. From germline, CDR1 is GTSNPN and CDR2 SVGIG (reference sequence). The CDR3 length is 15 residues.

This clonotype was counted at least ten times. The rearrangement uses TRBV11-1 and TRBJ2-7; D may correspond to TRBD1 or TRBD2 (5 bases each). The CDR3 runs to 15 residues. Germline V gene sequence: CDR1 SGHAT, CDR2 FQDESV (reference sequence). The V gene lost 5 bases and the J gene lost 2 bases, with 16 bases spanning the gap. CDR3 loop: CASSPGSGPTYEQYF. For the CDR3, the DNA is TGTGCCAGCAGCCCCGGCTCGGGGCCCACCTACGAGCAGTACTTC.

This clonotype appeared a few times. The genes are TRBV19 and TRBJ2-1, with D unclear. Germline CDR1 LNHDA, CDR2 SQIVND (reference sequence). The V end lost 6 bases, the J end lost 0 bases, and 6 bases lay between the germline ends. The CDR3 loop spans 13 amino acids. The chain's CDR3 is CASRAASYNEQFF. The DNA for the CDR3 is TGTGCCAGTAGGGCGGCCTCCTACAATGAGCAGTTCTTC.

This clonotype was counted only a few times. The V call is TRBV7-6, the J call TRBJ2-7; 9 bases line up with TRBD1. CDR1 is SGHVS and CDR2 is FNYEAQ in the germline V gene. The CDR3 is made up of 13 amino acids. With 5 bases clipped from V and 7 bases from J, the junction kept 6 bases outside the gene matches. CDR3 bases: TGTGCCAGCAGCATTCCACAGGGGGCAGAGCAGTACTTC. This codes for CASSIPQGAEQYF.

The J gene is TRBJ2-2, the V gene TRBV12-3 or TRBV12-4, with 10 positions matching TRBD1. The CDR3 is made up of 16 amino acids. Unmatched junction bases numbered 2, after V lost 4 bases and J lost 0 bases. The CDR3 region has the DNA TGTGCCAGCAGTTCAGGGACAGGGGCGAACACCGGGGAGCTGTTTTTT. Translating it yields CASSSGTGANTGELFF.

The sample holds many counts of this clonotype. The CDR3 DNA sequence: TGCGCCAGCAGCCAAGGGGGCGGGAGGGGGCTAATGAACACTGAAGCTTTCTTT. Protein: CASSQGGGRGLMNTEAFF. The rearrangement links TRBV4-1 to TRBJ1-1, with 7 bases lining up with TRBD1. This CDR3 region has 18 residues. V gave up 1 base and J gave up 0 bases; unmatched junction bases: 11. Germline values: CDR1 MGHRA, CDR2 YSYEKL.

As for this clonotype: Compared with germline, one end of the junction differs, possibly owing to a read error. The chain combines TRBV10-2 with TRBJ1-2; possible D gene TRBD1, 6 bases. From germline, CDR1 is WSHSY and CDR2 SAAADI. The CDR3 runs 14 residues. CDR3 loop: CASSEGDTWNGDTF. DNA for the CDR3: TGCGCCAGCAGTGAGGGGGACACCTGGAATGGCGACACCTTC.

Notes on this clonotype: Sequence at one end of the junction differs from germline and may be a read error. The gene calls are TRBV7-2 and TRBJ2-3, with TRBD2 identical over 10 bases. Germline loops: CDR1 SGHTA, CDR2 FQGNSA. The CDR3 spans 14 residues. CDR3 sequence reads: CASSPGLADRHHSF. The CDR3 DNA reads as TGTGCCAGCAGCCCAGGACTAGCGGACCGCCACCACTCTTTT.

In this sample, this clonotype turned up once. Because it lacks the conserved phenylalanine or tryptophan at the end, this CDR3 is likely a read error. The gene calls are TRBV2 and TRBJ2-7; D tentatively fits TRBD1 or TRBD2 (5 bases each). This CDR3 comprises 16 residues. Germline assignment: CDR1 SNHLY and CDR2 FYNNEI. Between the trimmed V and J ends, which lost 4 bases and 2 bases, there was a span of 18 bases. CDR3 amino acids: CASSVDRARGAYEQYL. CDR3 bases: TGTGCCAGCAGTGTCGATCGAGCGAGGGGAGCCTACGAGCAGTACTTA.

This clonotype was seen ten or more times. This chain's CDR3 is CASSYDGGNQETQYF. CDR3 coding DNA: TGTGCCAGCAGTTACGACGGGGGTAACCAAGAGACCCAGTACTTC. The rearrangement joins TRBV6-8 to TRBJ2-5; possible D gene TRBD2, 6 bases. V lost 2 bases and J lost 0, with 10 bases in between. This CDR3 comprises 15 residues. The germline V gene encodes CDR1 MNHGY and CDR2 SAAAGT.

J is TRBJ1-1 and V is TRBV11-2, with D hard to call. The V end lost 1 base, the J end lost 2 bases, and 17 bases lay between the germline ends. Germline assignment: CDR1 SGHAT and CDR2 FQNNGV. CDR3 length equals 17 residues. CDR3 amino acids: CASSLGERRAFNTEAFF. The CDR3 DNA sequence: TGTGCCAGCAGCTTAGGGGAGCGGAGGGCTTTCAACACTGAAGCTTTCTTT.

CDR3 amino acids: CASSLAPGQEETQYF. The CDR3 DNA reads as TGCGCCAGCAGCTTGGCCCCGGGACAAGAAGAGACCCAGTACTTC. V and J are TRBV5-1 and TRBJ2-5, with a possible D match to TRBD1 (6 bases). Deletions cut 0 bases from V and 3 bases from J, with 12 bases between. CDR1 SGHRS and CDR2 YFSETQ come from the germline V gene. This CDR3 is 15 amino acids long.

This clonotype was picked up many times. The rearrangement links TRBV14 to TRBJ2-1; no firm D call. Per germline, CDR1 SGHDN and CDR2 FVKESK. Trimming cost V 0 bases and J 5 bases, with 17 bases left between them. CDR3 length: 17 residues. Written as DNA, the CDR3 is TGTGCCAGCAGCCAAGATTCGATGGCACCCCCGGACAATGAGCAGTTCTTC. Translation gives CASSQDSMAPPDNEQFF. Looking up the rest from reference TRBV14 and TRBJ2-1 gives the full variable domain: EAGVTQFPSHSVIEKGQTVTLRCDPISGHDNLYWYRRVMGKEIKFLLHFVKESKQDESGMPNNRFLAERTGGTYSTLKVQPAELEDSGVYFCASSQDSMAPPDNEQFFGPGTRLTVL.

At least ten counts were recorded for this clonotype. The chain employs TRBV27 and TRBJ2-5, with a possible D match to TRBD1 (5 bases). The CDR3 runs 13 residues. Per germline, CDR1 MNHEY and CDR2 SMNVEV (reference sequence). V lost 5 bases and J 5 bases, leaving 12 bases between the germline ends. The CDR3 sequence is CASSPRVKETQYF. DNA of the CDR3: TGTGCCAGCAGTCCCAGGGTCAAGGAGACCCAGTACTTC.

This clonotype has just a few counts. The J gene is TRBJ1-2, the V gene TRBV4-3; D is unresolved. Germline-derived CDR1 and CDR2 are LGHNA and YSLEER. This CDR3 region has 16 residues. The V and J ends lost 0 bases and 0 bases respectively, with 11 bases between them. CDR3 in amino acids: CASSQDLRDANYGYTF. In nucleotides, the CDR3 is TGCGCCAGCAGCCAAGATCTAAGAGACGCTAACTATGGCTACACCTTC.

In this sample, this clonotype turned up a few times. This rearrangement joins TRBV7-9 to TRBJ1-4; D is possibly TRBD1 (6 bases). V was cut by 7 bases and J by 6 bases, with 15 bases left in between. CDR3 length: 14 residues. Germline V gene data show CDR1 as SEHNR and CDR2 as FQNEAQ (reference sequence). The CDR3: CASTAWGLDEKLFF. DNA for the CDR3: TGTGCCAGCACCGCCTGGGGGCTAGATGAAAAACTGTTTTTT.

This clonotype was picked up a small number of times. This chain connects TRBV11-2 to TRBJ2-7; 12 nucleotides match TRBD2. CDR3 length: 16 amino acids. Germline V gene sequence: CDR1 SGHAT, CDR2 FQNNGV. V lost 0 bases and J lost 3; bases outside the gene matches: 3. The chain's CDR3 is CASSLEKTSGGYEQYF. CDR3 in DNA: TGTGCCAGCAGCTTAGAAAAGACTAGCGGGGGCTACGAGCAGTACTTC.

This clonotype showed up just a few times. The limits of the CDR3 on the DNA are not certain, so only TCRdb's listed CDR3 is given. The chain recombines TRBV27 with TRBJ1-5. The CDR3 sequence runs 13 residues, both termini included. The germline CDR1 and CDR2 sequences are MNHEY and SMNVEV (reference sequence). CDR3 in amino acids: CASSSSINQPQHF.

The table lists this clonotype with many counts. The chain's CDR3 is CSASPLAGVHEQFF. The CDR3 nucleotides read TGCAGTGCTAGCCCTCTGGCGGGGGTGCATGAGCAGTTCTTC. J is TRBJ2-1 and V is TRBV20-1, with 7 positions matching TRBD2. V trimming: 3 bases; J trimming: 8 bases; junction bases outside the gene matches: 10. This CDR3 is built from 14 residues. The germline V gene encodes CDR1 DFQATT and CDR2 SNEGSKA (reference sequence).

This clonotype appeared a few times. This rearrangement joins TRBV7-9 to TRBJ1-1, with TRBD1 identical over 7 bases. J was trimmed by 0 bases and V by 5 bases; bases with no gene match: 3. There are 14 residues in the CDR3. Germline values: CDR1 SEHNR, CDR2 FQNEAQ (reference sequence). The CDR3 region is CASSQTGMNTEAFF. In DNA, the CDR3 is TGTGCCAGCAGCCAGACAGGGATGAACACTGAAGCTTTCTTT.

This clonotype was seen a handful of times. V and J are TRBV20-1 and TRBJ2-1; 10 bases are shared with TRBD2. Germline V gene lookup returns CDR1 DFQATT and CDR2 SNEGSKA (reference sequence). Trimming at V came to 2 bases and at J to 7 bases, leaving 20 bases not matched to a gene. The CDR3 is 19 amino acids. This CDR3 is CSARNLGKREGLIGNEQFF. CDR3 bases: TGCAGTGCTAGAAACCTCGGGAAGCGGGAGGGCCTAATTGGGAATGAGCAGTTCTTC.